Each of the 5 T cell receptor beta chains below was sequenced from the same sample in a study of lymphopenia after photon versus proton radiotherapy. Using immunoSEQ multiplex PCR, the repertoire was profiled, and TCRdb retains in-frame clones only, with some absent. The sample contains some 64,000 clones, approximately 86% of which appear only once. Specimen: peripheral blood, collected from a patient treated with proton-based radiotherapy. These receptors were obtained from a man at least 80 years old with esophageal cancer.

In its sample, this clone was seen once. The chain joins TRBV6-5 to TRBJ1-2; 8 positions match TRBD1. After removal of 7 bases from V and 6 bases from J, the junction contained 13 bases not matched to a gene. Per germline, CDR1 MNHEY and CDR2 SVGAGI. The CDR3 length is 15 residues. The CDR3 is CASTQGQGGRNGYTF. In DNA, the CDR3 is TGTGCCAGCACCCAAGGACAGGGTGGGAGAAATGGCTACACCTTC.

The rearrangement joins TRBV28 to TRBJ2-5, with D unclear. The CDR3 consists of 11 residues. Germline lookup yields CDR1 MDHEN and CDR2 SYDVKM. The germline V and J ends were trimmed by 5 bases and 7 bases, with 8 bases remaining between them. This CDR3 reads CASSTVVTQYF. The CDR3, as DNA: TGTGCCAGCAGTACCGTTGTGACCCAGTACTTC.

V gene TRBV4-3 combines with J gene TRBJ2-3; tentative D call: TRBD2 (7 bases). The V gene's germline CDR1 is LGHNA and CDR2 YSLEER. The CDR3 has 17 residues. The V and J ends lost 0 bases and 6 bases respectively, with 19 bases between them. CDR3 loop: CASSQEEGGGASDTQYF. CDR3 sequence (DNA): TGCGCCAGCAGCCAAGAGGAAGGAGGGGGGGCGAGTGATACGCAGTATTTT.

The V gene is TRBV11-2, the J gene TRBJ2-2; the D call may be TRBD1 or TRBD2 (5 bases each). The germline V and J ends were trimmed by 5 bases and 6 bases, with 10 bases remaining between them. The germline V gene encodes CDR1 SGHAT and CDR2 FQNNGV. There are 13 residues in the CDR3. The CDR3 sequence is CASSGGYAGELFF. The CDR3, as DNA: TGTGCCAGCAGCGGGGGTTACGCCGGGGAGCTGTTTTTT.

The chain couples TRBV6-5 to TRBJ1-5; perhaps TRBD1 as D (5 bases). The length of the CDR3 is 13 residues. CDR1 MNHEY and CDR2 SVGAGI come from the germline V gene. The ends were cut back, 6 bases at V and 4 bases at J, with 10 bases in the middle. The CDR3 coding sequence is TGTGCCAGCAGCTCCGACAGAAATCAGCCCCAGCATTTT. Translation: CASSSDRNQPQHF.